This TCR beta chain originates from a study of Ad26.COV2.S vaccination and SARS-CoV-2 variants (dated by TCRdb to the early 2020s). In terms of the full investigation: Donors in the vaccine arm were drawn from COV1001, a phase I-IIa trial of Ad26.COV2.S in healthy adults that was multicentre, randomized, double-blind and placebo-controlled. Ad26.COV2.S was administered intramuscularly at 5 x 10^10 or 1 x 10^11 viral particles, either as a single shot or as two shots given 56 days apart. TCRbeta repertoire sequencing was used to assess the specificity and breadth of SARS-CoV-2-reactive T cell receptors after Ad26.COV2.S vaccination. A total of some 30 samples were included in the TCR-sequenced set, comprising about 20 Ad26.COV2.S vaccine recipients, 5 placebo recipients and 8 SARS-CoV-2 convalescent individuals. Participants in the trial were split at random into five groups of five each, receiving low-dose or high-dose Ad26.COV2.S once or twice, or else placebo on both occasions. Blinding of investigators to trial group allocation was maintained during experiments and outcome assessment.

After removal of 5 bases from V and 4 bases from J, the junction retains 7 bases not matched to a gene. The CDR3, from cysteine to phenylalanine, totals 15 residues. The only DNA kept is the CDR3, 45 bases in frame from the first base. CDR1 and CDR2, looked up from the germline V gene, are SGHNT and YENEEA. The treatment or condition tag for this specimen amounts to: roughly 19 received Ad26.COV2.S at low or high dose, single or two shots; roughly five received placebo; per-sample allocation not given. For vaccine and placebo recipients, repertoires were sequenced using samples collected on day 63 after the first injection. Cohort 1b enrolled about two dozen adults aged 18-55 years at a single site in Boston, USA, between 29 July and 7 August 2020. Ad26.COV2.S was a replication-incompetent adenovirus type 26 vector that expressed a prefusion-stabilized SARS-CoV-2 spike protein derived from the original Wuhan strain.

As to this clone: This receptor's antigen is unknown. No base qualities exist here, and no much larger clone lies one base off it.

Overall study results and their limits: Spike-specific TCR breadth was higher in Ad26.COV2.S recipients than in placebo recipients (P = 0.0014). The authors noted that total T cell responses may have been underestimated by the TCR breadth and depth analyses. The study was not powered for comparison of responses between vaccine doses or regimens. Vaccine and placebo recipients had similar non-spike TCR breadth, a finding consistent with the vaccine containing only spike. After vaccination, spike-specific CD8+ and CD4+ T cell responses were reported to show substantial breadth.

TCRbeta CDR3 regions were sequenced with the immunoSEQ Assay. After extraction, genomic DNA underwent amplification by bias-controlled multiplex PCR, followed by high-throughput sequencing. The source study handled its data this way. To quantify the absolute abundance of each unique TCRbeta CDR3 region, sequences were collapsed and filtered. T cell fraction was estimated by normalization of TCRbeta template counts to usable DNA, with usable DNA being measured through amplification of reference genes present in all nucleated cells. Repertoire TCRs were annotated as SARS-CoV-2-specific by exact matching of V gene, CDR3 amino acid sequence and J gene to a known reactive TCR set. MIRA supplied the reference SARS-CoV-2 TCR set, which was filtered for enrichment in COVID-19-positive ImmuneCODE repertoires so that public or cross-reactive TCRs were removed. Using the MIRA antigens, annotated TCRs were further analysed by specific ORF or by position within an ORF. Depth was the summed frequency of annotated unique rearrangements, while breadth was defined as annotated unique rearrangements over total unique productive rearrangements. TCR breadth was compared between groups using two-sided Wilcoxon rank-sum tests. Drawn from immuneACCESS, this table holds only the in-frame rearrangements with V and J called that TCRdb kept. Clones are partly lost; checked studies trace under half to an unresolved V gene and leave the rest unexplained. V and J calls plus clone size are reproduced from that table; the DNA served to infer D and trimming. Across this sample there are 400,000 to 450,000 clones, with around 90% seen only once. The leading ten clones occupy more than 10% of the sample.

The material was peripheral blood, obtained in a trial of Ad26.COV2.S vaccine versus placebo. Recombination joined TRBV11-3 with TRBJ2-2, and 7 junction bases match TRBD1. The clonotype comes from a person aged 18-60 years who received the Ad26.COV2.S COVID-19 vaccine or a placebo. CDR3 region: CASSPGQEITGELFF. The nucleotide sequence reads as follows: TGTGCCAGCAGCCCCGGACAGGAAATCACCGGGGAGCTGTTTTTT.